This T cell receptor beta chain was observed in a study of T cell clonality in common variable immunodeficiency. Findings and limits, study-wide: Common variable immunodeficiency TCR beta sequences reportedly had fewer deletions and N-nucleotide insertions.

J was trimmed by 5 bases and V by 5 bases; bases with no gene match: 8. The CDR3 sequence is 15 residues long. CDR1 is SGHTA, CDR2 FQGTGA, per germline. This clone appeared many times. The antigen is undetermined. The read terminates 3 residues before the CDR3 end, so the remaining end is supplied by the germline J gene. Measured with immunoSEQ multiplex PCR; TCRdb has only the in-frame clones, and not every one. The sample is made up of about 28,000 clones, none counted only once. The origin of this receptor is a human donor with common variable immunodeficiency. The chain employs TRBV7-3 and TRBJ2-5; 10 nucleotides match TRBD2. Material: peripheral blood mononuclear cells. The CDR3 reads CASSPGTSVLETQYF. Partial CDR3 DNA: TGTGCCAGCAGCCCTGGGACTAGCGTACTTGAGACC.